A selection of T cell receptor beta chains follows, all from one sample in a study of a mutant IDH1 vaccine in newly diagnosed glioma. Only in-frame clones appear in the TCRdb table, and some are missing; sequencing was by immunoSEQ multiplex PCR. The sample lists roughly 25,000 clones; 91% were seen once. The specimen was PBMCs, collected from a glioma patient treated with radiotherapy, temozolomide or both. All receptors derive from a man aged 25-40 years with glioma. Both conserved end residues are trimmed from each CDR3. Each record gives: J gene, V gene, CDR3 protein.

j_gene: TRBJ2-2; v_gene: TRBV29-1; CDR3aa: SGGASGRSGELF
j_gene: TRBJ2-1; v_gene: TRBV6-6; CDR3aa: ASTSSPGLGANEQF
j_gene: TRBJ2-5; v_gene: TRBV9; CDR3aa: ASSVRSSSGMGETQY
j_gene: TRBJ2-7; v_gene: TRBV5-1; CDR3aa: ASSPGASGSAVAYEQY
j_gene: TRBJ1-1; v_gene: TRBV19; CDR3aa: ASSIKGLATEAF
j_gene: TRBJ1-2; v_gene: TRBV5-1; CDR3aa: ASSLSGGGNYGYT
j_gene: TRBJ1-1; v_gene: TRBV7-9; CDR3aa: ASRRQDRGPEAF
j_gene: TRBJ1-1; v_gene: TRBV5-1; CDR3aa: ASSMTGRDTEAF
j_gene: TRBJ2-7; v_gene: TRBV2; CDR3aa: ASRRGQGNYEQY
j_gene: TRBJ2-2; v_gene: TRBV5-1; CDR3aa: ASSLDLPPGELF
j_gene: TRBJ1-5; v_gene: TRBV2; CDR3aa: ASSEKGRGQPQH